This T cell receptor beta chain was observed in a study of T cells in narcolepsy (dated by TCRdb to between 2017 and 2018). As for the study more broadly: The study enrolled patients with narcolepsy type 1 or type 2 (NT1, NT2) together with healthy control donors. Autoreactive T cells targeting hypocretin neuron self-antigens (hypocretin, TRIB2) were sought in narcolepsy patients, and TCR Vbeta sequencing was used to track clonotypes in blood and CSF. Results and caveats for the whole study, not just this receptor: Some blood memory CD4+ repertoires from patients and controls contained no sequences matching autoreactive T cell clones. Plots that compared CSF and blood CD4+ T cell clonotypes from the same patient highlighted HCRT-specific and TRIB2-specific autoreactive clonotypes. Patients and controls had comparable numbers of sequenced blood memory CD4+ clonotypes, averaging about 39,000 and 35,000, respectively. According to the report, autoreactive clonotypes were detected serially in the blood of the same patients and of different patients, but not in healthy controls.

Library preparation was by the immunoSEQ multiplex PCR assay. TCRdb limited this immuneACCESS table to in-frame rearrangements with V and J called. A share of clones is missing; checked studies link under half to unresolved V genes, and the rest is unexplained. This sample lists about 40,000 clones; around 89% were detected once. Less than 1.5% of the sample is taken by the ten largest. For TCR Vbeta sequencing, memory CD4+ T cells were sorted ex vivo from the peripheral blood of both healthy controls and narcolepsy patients. About this clone: Its antigen is currently not known. Per-base quality was not reported, and no clone a single base away is much larger than it.

V is trimmed back by 3 bases and J by 7 bases, and the junction contains 3 bases that no gene match accounts for. The germline V gene yields SGHTA for CDR1 and FQGNSA for CDR2. The CDR3 holds 13 amino acids from the cysteine to the phenylalanine. Only the CDR3 part of the read is kept: 39 bases, read in frame from the first base. Sequencing was carried out using CD45RA- memory CD4+ T cells from PBMCs. The cell subset or site label corresponds to: memory T cells sorted ex vivo from peripheral blood. This TCR derives from a human donor with narcolepsy. The sequence is built from TRBV7-2 and TRBJ2-7; TRBD1 matches 10 bases in the middle. In nucleotide form, the sequence is TGTGCCAGCAGCTTTGACAGGGGGCAAGAGCAGTACTTC. This codes for CASSFDRGQEQYF.